This T cell receptor (beta chain) comes out of a study of T cell clonality in common variable immunodeficiency. Ten or more counts support this clone. The missing CDR3 end, 3 residues past where the read stops, is filled in from the germline J gene. The CDR3 sequence is 14 residues long. V dropped 0 bases and J dropped 2 bases, with 7 bases sitting between them. The germline gives CDR1 LGHNA, CDR2 YNFKEQ. Clones were read by immunoSEQ multiplex PCR, and TCRdb kept only the in-frame ones, dropping some. The sample is made up of approximately 46,000 clones, none counted only once. This chain uses TRBV4-2 with TRBJ2-5; no clear D. Sequenced sample: peripheral blood mononuclear cells. This TCR was recovered from a person aged 18 to 70 in good health. The covered CDR3 bases are TGTGCCAGCAGCCAAGAACACCAGCAAGAGACC. As protein: CASSQEHQQET. The entire CDR3 reads CASSQEHQQETQYF.